The present entry profiles one T cell receptor beta chain with its context. Its antigen is not identified. Germline V gene lookup returns CDR1 SGHVS and CDR2 FNYEAQ. This CDR3 spans 17 amino acids. Trimming pared 5 bases from V and 3 bases from J, leaving 19 bases between. Some clones are missing from TCRdb's copy, which holds only in-frame ones; the method was immunoSEQ multiplex PCR. The sample has 160,000 or so clones, roughly 88% seen once. This record comes from a study of cytotoxic CD8 clonotypes in ibrutinib-treated CLL. General study points: The clonality rise at ibrutinib response reflected private clonotype expansion. Starting clonality was above that of age-matched healthy donors and tracked circulating CD8+ T-cell counts.

The origin of this receptor is a human donor with chronic lymphocytic leukemia. The chain carries TRBV7-6 and TRBJ1-4, with D unclear. The sample here was PBMCs, taken at disease progression, from a patient treated with ibrutinib. CDR3 sequence (DNA): TGTGCCAGCAGCATAAAGACTCGGACCTTGCCTAATGAAAAACTGTTTTTT. It specifies CASSIKTRTLPNEKLFF. Together with reference TRBV7-6 and TRBJ1-4, the CDR3 gives the full variable domain: GAGVSQSPRYKVTKRGQDVALRCDPISGHVSLYWYRQALGQGPEFLTYFNYEAQQDKSGLPNDRFSAERPEGSISTLTIQRTEQRDSAMYRCASSIKTRTLPNEKLFFGSGTQLSVL.